This T cell receptor (beta chain) was identified in a study of early T cells in non-severe SARS-CoV-2 infection. TCRdb processed the 5' RACE reads anew with MiXCR; each CDR3 protein has one entry. The sample shows about 77,000 distinct CDR3 sequences, approximately 15% of them seen only once. CDR1 DFQATT and CDR2 SNEGSKA come from the germline V gene (reference sequence). V dropped 5 bases and J dropped 1 base, with 15 bases sitting between them. This CDR3 has 14 amino acids. This chain joins TRBV20-1 and TRBJ2-7, with TRBD1 as a possible D gene (6 bases). Sequenced: whole blood. This receptor was identified in an adult who was a healthcare worker with PCR-confirmed SARS-CoV-2 infection or an uninfected control (not recorded which). The CDR3 coding sequence is TGCAGTGCTCCGGGGACAAGCCTTTCCTACGAGCAGTACTTC. The encoded protein is CSAPGTSLSYEQYF.